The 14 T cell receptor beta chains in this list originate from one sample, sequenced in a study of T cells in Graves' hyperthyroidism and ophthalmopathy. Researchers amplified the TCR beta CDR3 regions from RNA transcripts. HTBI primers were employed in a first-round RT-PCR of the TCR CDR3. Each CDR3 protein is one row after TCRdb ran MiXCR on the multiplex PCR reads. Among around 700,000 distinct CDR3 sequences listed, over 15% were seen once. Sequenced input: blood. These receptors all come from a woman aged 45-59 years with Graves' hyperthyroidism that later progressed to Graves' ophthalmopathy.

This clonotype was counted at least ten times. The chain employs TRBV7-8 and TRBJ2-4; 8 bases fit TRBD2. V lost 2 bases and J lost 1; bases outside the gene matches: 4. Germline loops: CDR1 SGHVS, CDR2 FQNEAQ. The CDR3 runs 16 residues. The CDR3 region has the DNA TGTGCCAGCAGCTTATCCACGGGGGGGGCCAAAAACATTCAGTACTTC. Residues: CASSLSTGGAKNIQYF.

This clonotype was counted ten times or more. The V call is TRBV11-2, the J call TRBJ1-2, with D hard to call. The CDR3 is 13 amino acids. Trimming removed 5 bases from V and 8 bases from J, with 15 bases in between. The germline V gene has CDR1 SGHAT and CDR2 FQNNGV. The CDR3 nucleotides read TGTGCCAGCAGCGGAGGTCCTTATGAGGGCTACACCTTC. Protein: CASSGGPYEGYTF.

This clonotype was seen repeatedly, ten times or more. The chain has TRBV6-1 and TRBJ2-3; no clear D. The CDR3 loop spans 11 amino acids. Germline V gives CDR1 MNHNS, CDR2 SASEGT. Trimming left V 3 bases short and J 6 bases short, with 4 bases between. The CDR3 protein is CASSELDTQYF. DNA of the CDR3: TGTGCCAGCAGTGAGTTGGATACGCAGTATTTT.

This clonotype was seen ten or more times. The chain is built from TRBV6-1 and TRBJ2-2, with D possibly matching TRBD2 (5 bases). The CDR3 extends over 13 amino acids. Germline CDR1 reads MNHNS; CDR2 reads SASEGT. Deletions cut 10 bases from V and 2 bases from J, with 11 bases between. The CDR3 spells CATRRENTGELFF. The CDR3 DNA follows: TGTGCCACCCGCCGGGAAAACACCGGGGAGCTGTTTTTT.

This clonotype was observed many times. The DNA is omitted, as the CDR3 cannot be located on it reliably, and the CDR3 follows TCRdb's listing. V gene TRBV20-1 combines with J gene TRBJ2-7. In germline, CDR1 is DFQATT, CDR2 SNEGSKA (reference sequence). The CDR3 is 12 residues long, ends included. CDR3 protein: CSASSSGYEQYF.

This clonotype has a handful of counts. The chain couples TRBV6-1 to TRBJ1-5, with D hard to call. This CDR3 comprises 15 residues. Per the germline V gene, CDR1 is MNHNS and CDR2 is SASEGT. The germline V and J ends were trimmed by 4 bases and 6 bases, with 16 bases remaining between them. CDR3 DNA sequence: TGTGCCAGCAGTGTACCGCCAGAGGGTTTTCAGCCCCAGCATTTT. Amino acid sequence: CASSVPPEGFQPQHF.

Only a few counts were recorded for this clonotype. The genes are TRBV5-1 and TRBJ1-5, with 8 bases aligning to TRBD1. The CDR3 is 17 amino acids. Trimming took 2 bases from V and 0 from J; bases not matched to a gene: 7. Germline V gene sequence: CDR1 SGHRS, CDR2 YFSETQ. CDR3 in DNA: TGCGCCAGCAGCTTCCGCGGACAGGGCTATAGCAATCAGCCCCAGCATTTT. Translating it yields CASSFRGQGYSNQPQHF.

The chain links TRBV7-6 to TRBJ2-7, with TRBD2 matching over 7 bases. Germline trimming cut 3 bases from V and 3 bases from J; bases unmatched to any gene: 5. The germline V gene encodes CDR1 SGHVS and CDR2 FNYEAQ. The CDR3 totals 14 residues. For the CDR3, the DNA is TGTGCCAGCAGCTTGAGCGGGAACTTCTACGAGCAGTACTTC. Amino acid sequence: CASSLSGNFYEQYF.

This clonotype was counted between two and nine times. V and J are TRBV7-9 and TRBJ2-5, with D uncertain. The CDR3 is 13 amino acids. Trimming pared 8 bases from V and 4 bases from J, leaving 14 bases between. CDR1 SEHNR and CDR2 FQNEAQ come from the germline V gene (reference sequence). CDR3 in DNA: TGTGCCAGCGGACCAGGTCTGGGAGAGACCCAGTACTTC. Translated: CASGPGLGETQYF.

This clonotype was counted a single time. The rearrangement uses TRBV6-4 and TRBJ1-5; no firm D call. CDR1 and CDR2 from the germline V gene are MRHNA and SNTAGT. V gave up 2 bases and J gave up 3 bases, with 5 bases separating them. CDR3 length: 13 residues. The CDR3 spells CASSDRPNQPQHF. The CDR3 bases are TGTGCCAGCAGTGACAGACCCAATCAGCCCCAGCATTTT.

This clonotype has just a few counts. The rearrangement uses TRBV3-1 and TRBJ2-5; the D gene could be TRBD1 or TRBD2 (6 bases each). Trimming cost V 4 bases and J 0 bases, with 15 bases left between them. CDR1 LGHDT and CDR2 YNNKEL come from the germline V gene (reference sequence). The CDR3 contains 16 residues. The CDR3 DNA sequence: TGTGCCAGCAGCCGGCGCTCGGGGGCGTACCAAGAGACCCAGTACTTC. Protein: CASSRRSGAYQETQYF.

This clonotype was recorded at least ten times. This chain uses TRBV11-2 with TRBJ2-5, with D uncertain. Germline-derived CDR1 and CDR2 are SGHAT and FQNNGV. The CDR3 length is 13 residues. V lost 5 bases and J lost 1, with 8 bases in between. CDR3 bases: TGTGCCAGCAGCGTTAACAGCCAAGAGACCCAGTACTTC. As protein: CASSVNSQETQYF.

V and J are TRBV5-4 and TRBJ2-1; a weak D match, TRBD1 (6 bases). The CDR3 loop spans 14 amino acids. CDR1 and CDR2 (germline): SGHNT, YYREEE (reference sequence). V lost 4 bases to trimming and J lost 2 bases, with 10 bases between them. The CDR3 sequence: CASSLRGAYNEQFF. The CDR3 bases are TGTGCCAGCAGCCTCAGGGGCGCCTACAATGAGCAGTTCTTC.

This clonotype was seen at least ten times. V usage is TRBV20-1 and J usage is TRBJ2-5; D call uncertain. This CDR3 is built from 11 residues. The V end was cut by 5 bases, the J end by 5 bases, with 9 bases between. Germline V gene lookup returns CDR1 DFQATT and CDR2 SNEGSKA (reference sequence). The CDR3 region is CSASRAETQYF. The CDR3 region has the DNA TGCAGTGCTTCCCGGGCGGAGACCCAGTACTTC.